The entry below describes one T cell receptor beta chain. This clonotype was seen only once. Its antigen remains unidentified. No much larger clone is present one base from it, and per-base qualities are unavailable. A lone read offers only weak evidence. The library relied on 5' RACE. The run used an Illumina HiSeq 2500. A second PCR of about 7 to 12 cycles was performed with a sample-barcoded 5' primer and a J-beta primer mix. A template-switch 5' adaptor carrying 12 random nucleotides introduced a unique molecular identifier onto each TCR beta cDNA molecule. Each sample yielded at least 2.5 million CDR3-containing paired-end reads. The Mint cDNA synthesis kit, primed by a TRBC-specific oligonucleotide, was used to synthesize first-strand cDNA from all RNA. After uracil-DNA glycosylase treatment, a first 18-cycle PCR used universal primers M1SS and BC2_uni_R on all cDNA. Per the original workflow: For normalization, 1 million high-quality reads were randomly selected from each sample, with every read carrying a distinct molecular identifier. Reads with shared molecular identifiers were discarded instead of being binned into consensus sequences. CDR3 identification, clonotype clustering and error correction used MiTCR with a Q25 quality threshold and the strictest error-elimination algorithm. A nonparametric unseen species model using Euler transformation provided a lower-bound estimate of total TCR beta diversity. Clones were called with MiXCR by TCRdb after fastp trimmed the public reads at Q25, and only in-frame beta chains were retained. A single entry per CDR3 protein holds the most common genes and DNA from its merged rows. The V and J calls follow TCRdb's processing rather than the paper's. Present in this sample are about 1.6 million distinct CDR3 sequences, about 31% of which were seen just once. The ten largest clones represent about 11% of the sample.

This entry comes from a study of blood T cells in healthy people across ages (dated by TCRdb to 2015 to 2017). A note on the overall study: In model experiments, roughly one uniquely barcoded TCR beta cDNA molecule per two T cells was captured by template switching. To track age-related changes in TCR beta repertoire diversity, the study relied on deep sequencing normalized with unique cDNA molecular identifiers. Donors were grouped into four age groups: young (average approximately 15 years), middle-aged (around 39), aged (62) and long-lived (just over 80). Using the same blood draw, the study looked at two additional independent replicas of 1 million unique cDNA reads for two donors, one aged 18 to 29 and the other aged 80 or older. To avoid experimental bias, donors of different ages were spread randomly across the sequencing lanes. On the study overall, not on this receptor specifically: Conclusive comparison of naive and antigen-experienced compartments was prevented by the profiling of bulk unsorted PBMCs. Observed TCR beta diversity per million T cells fell roughly linearly with age, and a significant reduction was already apparent by age around 40. Compared with the aged group, the long-lived group had more naive CD4+ T cells, fewer expanded clones and increased TCR diversity, suggesting age selection. Estimates of total diversity based on one million sequenced T cells were considered lower bounds and underestimates. Because donor CMV infection status was unknown, age-related changes in expanded clonotypes were potentially confounded. There was a strong correlation between observed TCR beta diversity and the percentage of naive T cells measured by flow cytometry.

The CDR3 starts with the cysteine, ends with the phenylalanine, and has 15 residues. The kept DNA is CDR3 alone, 45 bases in frame from the first base. Trimming removed 5 bases from V and 4 bases from J, leaving 18 bases between the germline ends. CDR1 and CDR2 are read off the germline V gene as SGHVS and FQNEAQ. The roughly 39 donors, aged 6 to 90 years, were systemically healthy Caucasian individuals from Russia. Each donor gave around 9.9 milliliters of peripheral blood, collected into EDTA-treated Vacutainer tubes. PBMCs were isolated by Ficoll-Paque density-gradient centrifugation, with at least 7 million obtained per sample. Trizol reagent was used to extract total RNA from the PBMCs, yielding at least 6 micrograms per sample. Naive CD45RAhigh/CD27high T cell percentages were measured by flow cytometry on a PBMC aliquot from every donor.

The V and J segments used are TRBV7-8 and TRBJ2-7; 5 matching bases give a weak D call of TRBD2. This sequence originates from a woman aged 25 to 39 in good health. The sequencing sample was made of blood. The DNA reads as follows: TGTGCCAGCAGCCTAGGACTTACCGAAAATTACGAGCAGTACTTC. Its protein reads: CASSLGLTENYEQYF.